This T cell receptor (beta chain) emerged from a study of early T cells in non-severe SARS-CoV-2 infection. Attachment of unique molecular identifiers to individual cDNA molecules was performed. In TCRdb, the 5' RACE reads were re-called with MiXCR into one record per CDR3 protein. The sample includes tens of thousands of distinct CDR3 sequences, under 5% of them seen just once. Many counts were recorded for this clonotype. Trimming cost V 7 bases and J 7 bases; bases outside gene matches: 8. This CDR3 region has 13 residues. Germline V gives CDR1 DFQATT, CDR2 SNEGSKA (reference sequence). This chain connects TRBV20-1 to TRBJ1-4; 8 nucleotides line up with TRBD1. The sequenced material came from whole blood. This TCR came from an adult who was a healthcare worker with PCR-confirmed SARS-CoV-2 infection or an uninfected control (not recorded which). CDR3 sequence: CSVRTGSGEKLFF. The CDR3 bases are TGCAGTGTTAGGACAGGGAGCGGTGAAAAACTGTTTTTT.